The 23 T cell receptor beta chains presented below share a single source sample, sequenced in a study of T cell responses to AZD1222 COVID-19 vaccine. TCRdb's table, derived via immunoSEQ multiplex PCR, lists solely in-frame clones and lacks some. The data show 40,000 to 55,000 clones, with around 90% seen just once and about 1.1% held by the top ten. Sequencing was performed on peripheral blood, taken 28 days after the second AZD1222 dose. All receptors derive from an adult who received the AZD1222 COVID-19 vaccine.

The V gene is TRBV5-1, the J gene TRBJ2-1; TRBD2 agrees at 7 bases. Germline loops: CDR1 SGHRS, CDR2 YFSETQ. The CDR3 is 15 residues long. V lost 0 bases, J lost 3 bases, and 3 bases stayed unmatched. The CDR3 protein is CASSLAGGLYNEQFF. As DNA, the CDR3 is TGCGCCAGCAGCTTGGCGGGAGGTCTCTACAATGAGCAGTTCTTC.

This chain connects TRBV19 to TRBJ2-3, with TRBD2 as a possible D gene (6 bases). Germline CDR1 and CDR2: LNHDA and SQIVND (reference sequence). The CDR3 is made up of 13 amino acids. V shed 4 bases and J shed 3 bases, with 8 bases lying between them. The CDR3 nucleotides are TGTGCCAGTAGTAGACTAGTAACAGATACGCAGTATTTT. As protein: CASSRLVTDTQYF.

The chain recombines TRBV4-3 with TRBJ1-5, with D perhaps matching TRBD1 (6 bases). The CDR3 has 14 amino acids. Trimming cost V 6 bases and J 0 bases, with 9 bases left between them. Per germline, CDR1 LGHNA and CDR2 YSLEER. Here the CDR3 reads CASSRDISNQPQHF. CDR3 sequence (DNA): TGCGCCAGCAGTCGGGACATTAGCAATCAGCCCCAGCATTTT.

This clone was counted once. The V call is TRBV7-9, the J call TRBJ1-2; D gene unclear. The CDR3 is 11 residues long. Germline values: CDR1 SEHNR, CDR2 FQNEAQ (reference sequence). V was cut by 2 bases and J by 5 bases, with 3 bases left in between. Here the CDR3 reads CASSLQYGYTF. DNA for the CDR3: TGTGCCAGCAGCTTACAGTATGGCTACACCTTC.

The chain combines TRBV19 with TRBJ1-5; no definite D call. The germline V gene has CDR1 LNHDA and CDR2 SQIVND (reference sequence). V lost 3 bases to trimming and J lost 3 bases, with 12 bases between them. The CDR3 spans 15 residues. DNA of the CDR3: TGTGCCAGTAGTATCTCCAGAAGGAACAATCAGCCCCAGCATTTT. Protein product: CASSISRRNNQPQHF.

The rearrangement links TRBV19 to TRBJ1-2; D perhaps matches TRBD1 (5 bases). V was pared by 3 bases and J by 0 bases, with 14 bases between. CDR1 is LNHDA, CDR2 SQIVND, per germline (reference sequence). This CDR3 comprises 16 residues. CDR3 in DNA: TGTGCCAGTAGTATGGGGGTCGAGCGGCCTAACTATGGCTACACCTTC. Translating gives CASSMGVERPNYGYTF.

The CDR3 nucleotides read TGCGCCAGCAGCCAAGTGTCCGTGGGGAACTATGGCTACACCTTC. Translation: CASSQVSVGNYGYTF. The chain has TRBV4-1 and TRBJ1-2; D remains ambiguous. Trimming stripped 1 base from V and 2 bases from J, with 11 bases between. The germline CDR1 and CDR2 sequences are MGHRA and YSYEKL. The length of the CDR3 is 15 residues.

This rearrangement joins TRBV3-1 (or the pseudogene TRBV3-2) to TRBJ2-7; no clear D gene. The CDR3 extends over 13 amino acids. Between the trimmed V and J ends, which lost 1 base and 2 bases, there was a span of 6 bases. CDR1 is LGHDT and CDR2 is YNNKEL in the germline V gene (reference sequence). The CDR3 here is CASSQAPAYEQYF. The CDR3 nucleotides read TGTGCCAGCAGCCAAGCCCCAGCCTACGAGCAGTACTTC.

The J gene is TRBJ1-3, the V gene TRBV3-1 (or the pseudogene TRBV3-2), with TRBD1 as a possible D gene (5 bases). Germline assignment: CDR1 LGHDT and CDR2 YNNKEL (reference sequence). V lost 1 base and J 0 bases, leaving 7 bases between the germline ends. The CDR3 covers 15 residues. The CDR3 protein is CASSQGQNSGNTIYF. In nucleotides, the CDR3 is TGTGCCAGCAGCCAAGGACAGAACTCTGGAAACACCATATATTTT.

Only a few counts were recorded for this clone. The rearrangement links TRBV11-2 to TRBJ1-1, with D possibly being TRBD1 (5 bases). The CDR3 loop spans 13 amino acids. CDR1 is SGHAT, CDR2 FQNNGV, per germline. Trimming removed 3 bases from V and 1 base from J, with 6 bases in between. CDR3 in amino acids: CASSFTGNTEAFF. The DNA for the CDR3 is TGTGCCAGCAGCTTCACAGGGAACACTGAAGCTTTCTTT. Combining the CDR3 with reference TRBV11-2 and TRBJ1-1 gives the whole variable domain EAGVAQSPRYKIIEKRQSVAFWCNPISGHATLYWYQQILGQGPKLLIQFQNNGVVDDSQLPKDRFSAERLKGVDSTLKIQPAKLEDSAVYLCASSFTGNTEAFFGQGTRLTVV.

This clone was picked up one time. The rearrangement uses TRBV19 and TRBJ1-3, with a weak D call TRBD1 (5 bases). Trimming pared 7 bases from V and 8 bases from J, leaving 15 bases between. The germline V gene encodes CDR1 LNHDA and CDR2 SQIVND (reference sequence). The CDR3 contains 13 residues. The CDR3 spells CASTQAPGHTIYF. As DNA, the CDR3 is TGTGCCAGTACCCAGGCCCCGGGGCACACCATATATTTT.

This clone appeared a single time. The rearrangement uses TRBV5-1 and TRBJ2-5; TRBD1 matches at 7 bases. V shed 4 bases, J shed 1 base, and the junction held 4 bases outside the gene matches. Looked up from germline, CDR1 is SGHRS and CDR2 is YFSETQ. The CDR3 is 14 residues long. CDR3 sequence (DNA): TGCGCCAGCAGCATCCGACAGGGCCAAGAGACCCAGTACTTC. Protein sequence: CASSIRQGQETQYF.

The genes are TRBV4-1 and TRBJ1-5; 8 nucleotides agree with TRBD1. Trimming cost V 4 bases and J 7 bases; bases outside gene matches: 9. This CDR3 spans 15 amino acids. From germline, CDR1 is MGHRA and CDR2 YSYEKL. The CDR3 DNA follows: TGCGCCAGCAGCCCCCAACCAGGGGGCAGGCAGCCCCAGCATTTT. Protein: CASSPQPGGRQPQHF.

This chain connects TRBV28 to TRBJ1-1, with a weak D call TRBD1 (5 bases). The germline V and J ends were trimmed by 2 bases and 5 bases, with 24 bases remaining between them. Germline V lookup: CDR1 MDHEN, CDR2 SYDVKM. CDR3 length equals 18 residues. The CDR3 sequence is CASSLAGSDSSWITEAFF. CDR3 DNA: TGTGCCAGCAGTTTAGCCGGGTCAGACAGCTCCTGGATTACTGAAGCTTTCTTT.

This clone was observed a single time. For the CDR3, the DNA is TGTGCCAGCAGTTACTCCTTGACTGGAAACACCATATATTTT. Translating gives CASSYSLTGNTIYF. The V call is TRBV6-5, the J call TRBJ1-3; D remains unclear. The germline V gene encodes CDR1 MNHEY and CDR2 SVGAGI. CDR3 length equals 14 residues. V was clipped by 0 bases and J by 2 bases, with 5 bases between them.

V is TRBV2 and J is TRBJ1-5, with D possibly TRBD1 on 6 matching bases. V lost 8 bases and J lost 0, with 14 bases in between. CDR1 is SNHLY and CDR2 is FYNNEI in the germline V gene. This CDR3 comprises 15 residues. In DNA form, the CDR3 reads TGTGCCAGCCTGGGGGGCAGCAATAGCAATCAGCCCCAGCATTTT. This translates into CASLGGSNSNQPQHF.

V and J are TRBV27 and TRBJ1-2, with 9 bases aligning to TRBD1. Trimming removed 10 bases from V and 7 bases from J; junction bases left unmatched: 16. Germline V gives CDR1 MNHEY, CDR2 SMNVEV (reference sequence). The CDR3 contains 15 residues. The CDR3 spells CATSTFVGQGTGYTF. CDR3 DNA: TGTGCCACCAGCACGTTTGTGGGACAGGGTACTGGCTACACCTTC.

The chain has TRBV28 and TRBJ2-1; 7 bases agree with TRBD1. This CDR3 is 17 amino acids long. Germline V gene data show CDR1 as MDHEN and CDR2 as SYDVKM. With V trimmed by 5 bases and J by 0 bases, 10 bases remained unmatched. The CDR3 DNA follows: TGTGCCAGCAGTCTCCCCTTAGGGGACAGCTCCTACAATGAGCAGTTCTTC. Amino acid sequence: CASSLPLGDSSYNEQFF.

The chain employs TRBV12-3 or TRBV12-4 and TRBJ2-1; D remains unclear. Trimming cost V 2 bases and J 5 bases, with 1 base left between them. This CDR3 is 11 amino acids long. CDR3 loop: CASSLHNEQFF. For the CDR3, the DNA is TGTGCCAGCAGTTTACACAATGAGCAGTTCTTC.

The chain combines TRBV10-2 with TRBJ2-7; D unclear. Germline-derived CDR1 and CDR2 are WSHSY and SAAADI. Trimming removed 4 bases at V and 6 bases at J, with 7 bases between. This CDR3 is 11 amino acids long. CDR3 protein: CASSVLLEQYF. The DNA for the CDR3 is TGCGCCAGCAGTGTACTCCTCGAGCAGTACTTC.

V gene TRBV7-2 combines with J gene TRBJ2-7, with 9 bases fitting TRBD2. CDR1 and CDR2 from the germline V gene are SGHTA and FQGNSA. The CDR3 sequence is 15 residues long. V was pared by 5 bases and J by 5 bases, with 10 bases of the junction left unmatched. The CDR3 spells CASSPVAGARNEQYF. The CDR3 region has the DNA TGTGCCAGCAGCCCGGTAGCGGGGGCTCGGAACGAGCAGTACTTC.

The CDR3 bases are TGTGCCAGCGTCTTAGCGGGGGCCGGTAGTGAGCAGTTCTTC. Its protein product is CASVLAGAGSEQFF. The chain uses TRBV13 and TRBJ2-1, with 9 bases matching TRBD2. Unmatched junction bases numbered 11, after V lost 8 bases and J lost 9 bases. The germline gives CDR1 PRHDT, CDR2 FYEKMQ (reference sequence). The CDR3 is made up of 14 amino acids. Full variable domain (missing parts from reference TRBV13 and TRBJ2-1): AAGVIQSPRHLIKEKRETATLKCYPIPRHDTVYWYQQGPGQDPQFLISFYEKMQSDKGSIPDRFSAQQFSDYHSELNMSSLELGDSALYFCASVLAGAGSEQFFGPGTRLTVL.

V and J are TRBV6-2 or TRBV6-3 and TRBJ1-5; a possible D gene is TRBD1 (6 bases). V lost 5 bases and J lost 3, with 8 bases in between. Germline CDR1 and CDR2: MNHEY and SVGEGT. This CDR3 spans 13 amino acids. The CDR3 coding sequence is TGTGCCAGCAGTCACAGGGACAATCAGCCCCAGCATTTT. Translation: CASSHRDNQPQHF.